The present T cell receptor beta chain was sequenced within a study of cytomegalovirus exposure and HLA in healthy donors. The junction had 7 bases not matched to a gene; V was cut back by 6 bases and J by 5 bases. Germline V gives CDR1 MNHEY, CDR2 SVGAGI. The CDR3 spans 14 residues. The table came from immunoSEQ multiplex PCR; TCRdb's copy has only in-frame clones and leaves some out. The sample carries some 200,000 clones, around 90% recorded once. The chain recombines TRBV6-5 with TRBJ1-2; 9 bases agree with TRBD1. The specimen was PBMCs. The TCR sequence derives from a woman aged 18-29 years in good health and CMV-seronegative. The CDR3 coding sequence is TGTGCCAGCAGAACCGGGACAGGGTTATATGGCTACACCTTC. Amino acids: CASRTGTGLYGYTF.